This TCR beta chain was recorded in a study of human T cells and chemical hapten exposure. Turning to the study itself: Reading of the patch tests, which applied 0.01% DPC to the upper back, occurred at 6 days.

Time point described: patch test 2, 6 weeks after DPC sensitization. Sample treatment: therapeutic diphenylcyclopropenone sensitization with weekly scalp DPC. At every patch-test visit, blood was drawn before the patch test was applied. The study drew its donors from alopecia patients who were 18 to 70 years old and suitable for DPC. V was pared by 4 bases and J by 1 base, with 9 bases of the junction left unmatched. Germline-derived CDR1 and CDR2 are SGHNT and YYREEE (reference sequence). This CDR3 comprises 17 residues. Via MiXCR, TCRdb re-called the RACE reads, giving one row per CDR3 protein. The sample has 330,000 or so distinct CDR3 sequences, roughly 6.3% seen once.

Sequencing was performed on whole blood, taken in connection with sensitization to the hapten diphenylcyclopropenone (DPC). The chain uses TRBV5-4 and TRBJ1-2; 11 bases match TRBD1. This clonotype was sampled from a woman aged 18-29 years with alopecia areata. Some clones in this sample may be carry-over from other donors' samples. The CDR3, as DNA: TGTGCCAGCAGCGCAGCGGACAGGGGGCGAATTAACTATGGCTACACCTTC. Residues: CASSAADRGRINYGYTF.